This TCR beta chain was documented in a study of somatic mutations in cytotoxic T cells in rheumatoid arthritis (dated by TCRdb to about 2017). At the level of the whole study: Patient peripheral blood (less than 32 ml EDTA) was drawn right after diagnosis and before any treatment started. Sorted V beta1+ cells also underwent TCRB sequencing, and some V beta antibody-stained T-cell populations were flow-sorted at nearly 100% purity on a FACSAria II or Sony SH800. TCRB deep sequencing was performed for under 75 rheumatoid arthritis patients and approximately 20 healthy controls. Median age was essentially the same in the patient group and the control group. In newly diagnosed rheumatoid arthritis without treatment, the study examined if expanded CD8+ T-cell clones harbor somatic mutations, relying on TCRB deep sequencing to characterize clonality.

Positive magnetic bead selection on an AutoMACS was used to isolate CD4+ and CD8+ cells, with flow cytometry used to check purity. Initial screening for clonal expansions relied on flow cytometry with a TCR V beta antibody panel, after which sorted CD8+ fractions underwent TCRB deep sequencing for characterization. Isolation of peripheral blood mononuclear cells was done through Ficoll-Paque PLUS density gradient separation. Using Nucleospin Tissue or Tissue XS kits, DNA was extracted from CD4-enriched, CD8-enriched or PBMC samples, with quantification by a Qubit 2.0 fluorometer. The CDR3, cysteine through phenylalanine, is 14 amino acids long. Only the CDR3 DNA stays, 42 bases, in frame from base 1. The germline V gene yields SNHLY for CDR1 and FYNNEI for CDR2. V gives up 6 bases and J gives up 5 bases, and the segment between their germline ends measures 16 bases. Worth noting for this clone: Its antigen remains undetermined. No base quality information exists; no much larger clone differs at one position.

Overall results and qualifications from the work: The largest CD8+ clone made up more than 20% of CD8+ cells in about an eighth of the 65 patients, and blood and synovial fluid shared several identical CD8+ TCRB sequences. The expanded CD8+ clones had unknown antigen targets, and not appearing in virus-specific databases did not rule out that they were virus-specific. The slight underrepresentation of TRBV07 in patients was not corrected for multiple comparisons. In patients, CD8+ clonality rose with age (Spearman r ~ 0.49), which was not the case in healthy controls. There was no significant difference in CD8+ T-cell clonality between rheumatoid arthritis patients and age-matched healthy controls.

TCRB CDR3 sequencing used the immunoSEQ assay on genomic DNA. The published analysis was carried out like this. Published virus-specific TCRB sequences were compared with patient CD8+ clones larger than 1%, and only a few matches were found. Nothing other than productive TCRB rearrangements was included in the analyses. A clone was defined by a unique TCRB CDR3 sequence, and clonality was computed as a productive clonality index based on Shannon entropy. The template counts of each clone relative to the total templates per sample were used to calculate repertoire overlap between two samples. V-gene usage from TCRB sequencing and V-gene usage measured by flow cytometry were correlated (Spearman r of roughly 0.56). Not all clones reach the TCRdb copy of this immuneACCESS table, which keeps in-frame sequences only. Checked studies attribute under half of the gap to unresolved V genes and leave the rest unexplained. V, J and clone size were drawn from that table, and D and trimming were deduced from the DNA. This sample holds 10,000 or so clones; around 79% were observed only once. Of the sample, more than 30% is held by the ten largest clones.

Sequences were obtained from CD8+ T cells sorted from blood. This chain is built from TRBV2 and TRBJ2-5; TRBD1 is perhaps the D gene, given 5 matching bases. The TCR originated in an adult with rheumatoid arthritis. The nucleotide sequence reads as follows: TGTGCCAGCAGCGCAGGGAAGGGTTGGGAGACCCAGTACTTC. It codes for CASSAGKGWETQYF.